Listed below are T cell receptor beta chains from one sample, sequenced in a study of blood T cells in healthy people across ages. TCRdb called the 5' RACE reads again in MiXCR, with one record for every CDR3 protein. Seen here are around 990,000 distinct CDR3 sequences, 25% observed once, and the top ten hold about 0.69%. This same sample was also part of a study on T cells of mothers and their children.

Sample: blood. The receptor source for this set is a girl aged 2-10 years in good health. Both conserved end residues are part of each CDR3. Each record gives: D gene, clone size, V gene, J gene, CDR3 DNA, CDR3 protein. The D gene is left open where the match is weak. The size of a clone is reported for some rows only, either as once, few or many, or as a class for expanded clones.

D gene: .; clone size: few; V gene: TRBV12-5; J gene: TRBJ2-3; CDR3 DNA: TGTGCTAGTGGTTCCCCATATACGCAGTATTTT; CDR3 protein: CASGSPYTQYF
D gene: TRBD1; clone size: few; V gene: TRBV27; J gene: TRBJ2-7; CDR3 DNA: TGTGCCAGCAGTTTATCAGGGGGCGGCGAGCAGTACTTC; CDR3 protein: CASSLSGGGEQYF
D gene: .; clone size: .; V gene: TRBV12-3/TRBV12-4; J gene: TRBJ2-3; CDR3 DNA: TGTGCCAGCAGTCTCCGGGACACTATTGCAGATACGCAGTATTTT; CDR3 protein: CASSLRDTIADTQYF
D gene: .; clone size: .; V gene: TRBV12-3/TRBV12-4; J gene: TRBJ2-4; CDR3 DNA: TGTGCCAGCACCACTAATCTAGGCATTCAGTACTTC; CDR3 protein: CASTTNLGIQYF
D gene: TRBD1; clone size: few; V gene: TRBV6-2/TRBV6-3; J gene: TRBJ2-3; CDR3 DNA: TGTGCCAGCAGCCCTAACCGCAGGACAGGGAAAGGGACAGATACGCAGTATTTT; CDR3 protein: CASSPNRRTGKGTDTQYF
D gene: .; clone size: .; V gene: TRBV13; J gene: TRBJ1-1; CDR3 DNA: TGTGCCAGCAGCTCCCGGTTGGCTGAAGCTTTCTTT; CDR3 protein: CASSSRLAEAFF
D gene: .; clone size: few; V gene: TRBV27; J gene: TRBJ2-5; CDR3 DNA: TGTGCCAGCAACATAGGGGGATGGTTGGATGGGTTGGAGTTCTTC; CDR3 protein: CASNIGGWLDGLEFF
D gene: .; clone size: .; V gene: TRBV20-1; J gene: TRBJ1-2; CDR3 DNA: TGCAGTGCCCTTAGCCCTTATGGCTACACCTTC; CDR3 protein: CSALSPYGYTF
D gene: .; clone size: few; V gene: TRBV2; J gene: TRBJ1-2; CDR3 DNA: TGTGCCAGCAGCTGGACAGAGGATGGCTACACCTTC; CDR3 protein: CASSWTEDGYTF
D gene: TRBD1; clone size: few; V gene: TRBV6-5; J gene: TRBJ1-2; CDR3 DNA: TGTGCCAGCAAAAGAGGGAGAGGGGGCGTTGGCTACACCTTC; CDR3 protein: CASKRGRGGVGYTF
D gene: TRBD2; clone size: few; V gene: TRBV20-1; J gene: TRBJ2-7; CDR3 DNA: TGCAGTGCCAAGCCCGAGGGGAGGGGTGCCTACGAGCAGTACTTC; CDR3 protein: CSAKPEGRGAYEQYF
D gene: TRBD2; clone size: .; V gene: TRBV11-1; J gene: TRBJ2-3; CDR3 DNA: TGTGCCAGCGGGACTAGCGGGAGACTGGCAGATACGCAGTATTTT; CDR3 protein: CASGTSGRLADTQYF
D gene: .; clone size: .; V gene: TRBV29-1; J gene: TRBJ2-1; CDR3 DNA: TGCAGCGCCCCTAGGCTAAGCTCCCACAATGAGCAGTTCTTC; CDR3 protein: CSAPRLSSHNEQFF
D gene: .; clone size: .; V gene: TRBV6-2/TRBV6-3; J gene: TRBJ2-2; CDR3 DNA: TGTGCCAGCACCCCGGGGGTACAACGGGACACCGGGGAGCTGTTTTTT; CDR3 protein: CASTPGVQRDTGELFF
D gene: .; clone size: few; V gene: TRBV7-2; J gene: TRBJ1-6; CDR3 DNA: TGTGCCAGCAGCTCTACCTCCTATAATTCACCCCTCCACTTT; CDR3 protein: CASSSTSYNSPLHF
D gene: TRBD1; clone size: few; V gene: TRBV6-1; J gene: TRBJ2-5; CDR3 DNA: TGTGCCAGCAGTGAAGCTTTTAGTGGGACAGGGAACACCAGAGGAAGGAGGACCCAGTACTTC; CDR3 protein: CASSEAFSGTGNTRGRRTQYF
D gene: .; clone size: .; V gene: TRBV6-5; J gene: TRBJ2-7; CDR3 DNA: TGTGCCAGCAGTCGACCCCTCAGCTACGAGCAGTACTTC; CDR3 protein: CASSRPLSYEQYF
D gene: TRBD2; clone size: .; V gene: TRBV20-1; J gene: TRBJ2-1; CDR3 DNA: TGCAGTGCTAGAGATCTCCGGGGACTAACCTACAATGAGCAGTTCTTC; CDR3 protein: CSARDLRGLTYNEQFF
D gene: .; clone size: .; V gene: TRBV18; J gene: TRBJ1-4; CDR3 DNA: TGTGCCAGCTCGGTGGGCAGGGGAGACGAAAAACTGCTTTTT; CDR3 protein: CASSVGRGDEKLLF
D gene: .; clone size: .; V gene: TRBV18; J gene: TRBJ1-3; CDR3 DNA: TGTGCCAGCTCACCCTATGGACAATTACGCTCTGGAAACACCATATATTTT; CDR3 protein: CASSPYGQLRSGNTIYF
D gene: TRBD1; clone size: .; V gene: TRBV29-1; J gene: TRBJ2-3; CDR3 DNA: TGCAGCGTCCGGGACAGCCCCACAGATACGCAGTATTTT; CDR3 protein: CSVRDSPTDTQYF
D gene: .; clone size: .; V gene: TRBV29-1; J gene: TRBJ2-3; CDR3 DNA: TGCAGCGTTCCATTGGTCCGCACAGATACGCAGTATTTT; CDR3 protein: CSVPLVRTDTQYF
D gene: .; clone size: few; V gene: TRBV20-1; J gene: TRBJ1-1; CDR3 DNA: TGCAGTGCTGCTCGAGGGCACTCTGAAGCTTTCTTT; CDR3 protein: CSAARGHSEAFF
D gene: TRBD1; clone size: few; V gene: TRBV4-2; J gene: TRBJ1-4; CDR3 DNA: TGTGCCAGCAGCCAAGATCAGGGGGGGCAGAGTGAAAAACTGTTTTTT; CDR3 protein: CASSQDQGGQSEKLFF
D gene: .; clone size: .; V gene: TRBV7-9; J gene: TRBJ2-3; CDR3 DNA: TGTGCCAGCAGCCCCTTTCGGGTAGCGGCCCCAGATACGCAGTATTTT; CDR3 protein: CASSPFRVAAPDTQYF
D gene: .; clone size: .; V gene: TRBV29-1; J gene: TRBJ1-4; CDR3 DNA: TGCAGCGTTATAACGGGGGAAAAACTGTTTTTT; CDR3 protein: CSVITGEKLFF
D gene: TRBD1; clone size: few; V gene: TRBV10-3; J gene: TRBJ1-6; CDR3 DNA: TGTGCCACTGCGGACCGGGACAGGAATAATTCACCCCTCCACTTT; CDR3 protein: CATADRDRNNSPLHF
D gene: .; clone size: .; V gene: TRBV21-1; J gene: TRBJ2-7; CDR3 DNA: TGTGCCAGCAGCACTGAGGCCGAGCAGTACTTC; CDR3 protein: CASSTEAEQYF
D gene: .; clone size: .; V gene: TRBV12-3/TRBV12-4; J gene: TRBJ2-5; CDR3 DNA: TGTGCCAGCACCCTGAGAGGAGAGGCCCAGTACTTC; CDR3 protein: CASTLRGEAQYF
D gene: .; clone size: few; V gene: TRBV4-3; J gene: TRBJ2-5; CDR3 DNA: TGCGCCAGCAGCCAAGGAGCGAACAGGTTCCAAGAGACCCAGTACTTC; CDR3 protein: CASSQGANRFQETQYF
D gene: .; clone size: .; V gene: TRBV9; J gene: TRBJ2-6; CDR3 DNA: TGTGCCAGCAGCGTAGACGGCCCTGGGGCCAACGTCCTGACTTTC; CDR3 protein: CASSVDGPGANVLTF
D gene: .; clone size: many; V gene: TRBV6-2/TRBV6-3; J gene: TRBJ2-7; CDR3 DNA: TGTGCCAGCAGTTTGGCGGCGGGAGAGCAGTACTTC; CDR3 protein: CASSLAAGEQYF
D gene: TRBD2; clone size: .; V gene: TRBV13; J gene: TRBJ2-3; CDR3 DNA: TGTGCCAGCAGCGAAACCGGGACTATGGATACGCAGTATTTT; CDR3 protein: CASSETGTMDTQYF
D gene: TRBD2; clone size: many; V gene: TRBV6-4; J gene: TRBJ2-1; CDR3 DNA: TGTGCCAGCAGTTTCCGTGCTAGCGGGAGTCGGGAGCAGTTCTTC; CDR3 protein: CASSFRASGSREQFF
D gene: TRBD2; clone size: .; V gene: TRBV19; J gene: TRBJ2-3; CDR3 DNA: TGTGCCAGTAGCGCGGGGGATTCGAGCACAGATACGCAGTATTTT; CDR3 protein: CASSAGDSSTDTQYF
D gene: TRBD2; clone size: .; V gene: TRBV4-1; J gene: TRBJ2-7; CDR3 DNA: TGCGCCAGCAGCCAAACGGCTAGCGGCTCCTACGAGCAGTACTTC; CDR3 protein: CASSQTASGSYEQYF
D gene: .; clone size: once; V gene: TRBV2; J gene: TRBJ2-7; CDR3 DNA: TGTGCCAGCGACGGATACGAGCAGTACTTC; CDR3 protein: CASDGYEQYF
D gene: .; clone size: .; V gene: TRBV7-2; J gene: TRBJ2-3; CDR3 DNA: TGTGCCAGCAGCTTAATAAGACCCCACATAAGCACAGATACGCAGTATTTT; CDR3 protein: CASSLIRPHISTDTQYF
D gene: .; clone size: .; V gene: TRBV29-1; J gene: TRBJ2-5; CDR3 DNA: TGCAGCGTATCAAACTACCAAGAGACCCAGTACTTC; CDR3 protein: CSVSNYQETQYF
D gene: TRBD1; clone size: .; V gene: TRBV29-1; J gene: TRBJ2-5; CDR3 DNA: TGCAGCGTGGGACAGGTGGTTAAGCAAGAGACCCAGTACTTC; CDR3 protein: CSVGQVVKQETQYF
D gene: .; clone size: many; V gene: TRBV12-3/TRBV12-4; J gene: TRBJ2-3; CDR3 DNA: TGTGCCAGCAGGTCGCCGGGGGCAGATACGCAGTATTTT; CDR3 protein: CASRSPGADTQYF
D gene: .; clone size: .; V gene: TRBV4-1; J gene: TRBJ2-7; CDR3 DNA: TGCGCCAGCAGCCCTATCATGGCTAGCGAGACCTACGAGCAGTACTTC; CDR3 protein: CASSPIMASETYEQYF
D gene: .; clone size: .; V gene: TRBV12-3/TRBV12-4; J gene: TRBJ1-6; CDR3 DNA: TGTGCCAGCCGGGAGGGGTTCTTGAATTCACCCCTCCACTTT; CDR3 protein: CASREGFLNSPLHF
D gene: .; clone size: few; V gene: TRBV12-3/TRBV12-4; J gene: TRBJ2-1; CDR3 DNA: TGTGCCAGCAGTTCTCAGCTCAATGAGCAGTTCTTC; CDR3 protein: CASSSQLNEQFF
D gene: .; clone size: .; V gene: TRBV4-2; J gene: TRBJ1-4; CDR3 DNA: TGTGCCAGCAGCCCAATTTTGACCCGGGCGTGGGATGAAAAACTGTTTTTT; CDR3 protein: CASSPILTRAWDEKLFF
D gene: .; clone size: .; V gene: TRBV6-5; J gene: TRBJ1-2; CDR3 DNA: TGTGCCAGCAGTTATTTGCACGGTTATGGCTACACCTTC; CDR3 protein: CASSYLHGYGYTF
D gene: TRBD2; clone size: .; V gene: TRBV24-1; J gene: TRBJ2-3; CDR3 DNA: TGTGCCACCAGTGATTTTTGGACTAGCGGGGGGGATACGCAGTATTTT; CDR3 protein: CATSDFWTSGGDTQYF
D gene: .; clone size: .; V gene: TRBV6-2/TRBV6-3; J gene: TRBJ1-2; CDR3 DNA: TGTGCCAGCAGTTACTCAGGAGGGACGCGGTATGGCTACACCTTC; CDR3 protein: CASSYSGGTRYGYTF
D gene: TRBD1; clone size: few; V gene: TRBV9; J gene: TRBJ2-1; CDR3 DNA: TGTGCCAGCAGCCCCGGACAGGCCACCCATGAGCAGTTCTTC; CDR3 protein: CASSPGQATHEQFF
D gene: .; clone size: .; V gene: TRBV28; J gene: TRBJ1-2; CDR3 DNA: TGTGCCAGCAAAGATGGCGGGGATGGCTACACCTTC; CDR3 protein: CASKDGGDGYTF
D gene: .; clone size: few; V gene: TRBV5-6; J gene: TRBJ1-6; CDR3 DNA: TGTGCCAGCAGCTTGGTCTTCGGCACTAATTCACCCCTCCACTTT; CDR3 protein: CASSLVFGTNSPLHF